The rows below give T cell receptor beta chains drawn from one sample of a study of CD8 T cells in ankylosing spondylitis. Via MiXCR, TCRdb re-called the 5' RACE reads, giving one row per CDR3 protein. The sample has 150,000 or so distinct CDR3 sequences, around a third seen once. Sequences were obtained from synovial fluid, either unsorted or a sorted T cell fraction (not recorded which). The receptors here all came from a male donor with ankylosing spondylitis. Both conserved end residues are part of each CDR3. A D gene is named only where the DNA matches it firmly. For some rows the clone size is stated as once, few or many, or as a class when expanded; others skip it.

clone_size	j_call	v_call	d_call	cdr3_nt	cdr3_aa
-	TRBJ2-1	TRBV7-2	TRBD2	TGTGCCAGCAAGGGGACTAGCGGGAGGAGCTCCTACAATGAGCAGTTCTTC	CASKGTSGRSSYNEQFF
once	TRBJ2-7	TRBV20-1	TRBD2	TGCAGTGCCGTTGGAGCGGGAGGAATCTCCTACGAGCAGTACTTC	CSAVGAGGISYEQYF
many	TRBJ2-1	TRBV10-2	-	TGCGCCAGCAAGGTAGGGGCGCAAAATGAGCAGTTCTTC	CASKVGAQNEQFF
-	TRBJ2-5	TRBV5-6	TRBD2	TGTGCCAGCAGCTTCGGAGTTGGGGCGGGAGAAGAGACCCAGTACTTC	CASSFGVGAGEETQYF
-	TRBJ2-5	TRBV5-1	-	TGCGCCAGCAGCAAGGACTCGGCCGGGACCCAGTACTTC	CASSKDSAGTQYF
few	TRBJ1-3	TRBV7-8	-	TGTGCCAGCAGCTTAGAGGCAGGGGGAAACACCATATATTTT	CASSLEAGGNTIYF
many	TRBJ2-3	TRBV10-3	TRBD1	TGTGCCATCAGTGCCGACAGGGATTCGGATACGCAGTATTTT	CAISADRDSDTQYF
-	TRBJ2-5	TRBV9	-	TGTGCCAGCAGCAAGGAAGGGAAGCAAGAGACCCAGTACTTC	CASSKEGKQETQYF
-	TRBJ2-2	TRBV6-2/TRBV6-3	-	TGTGCCAGCCGAGGGGGGACGTTGACCGGGGAGCTGTTTTTT	CASRGGTLTGELFF
few	TRBJ1-1	TRBV6-5	TRBD1	TGTGCCAGCAGATACCTACAGGGGGCGCAGACTGAAGCTTTCTTT	CASRYLQGAQTEAFF
many	TRBJ2-2	TRBV29-1	-	TGCAGCGTTGATTCCGGGACAATAACCGGGGAGCTGTTTTTT	CSVDSGTITGELFF
few	TRBJ1-1	TRBV18	-	TGTGCCAGCTCACCAGGGTTGGAGACTGAAGCTTTCTTT	CASSPGLETEAFF
-	TRBJ1-6	TRBV20-1	-	TGCAGTGCTAGAGCTGGGGAGAATTCACCCCTCCACTTT	CSARAGENSPLHF
medium-sized	TRBJ1-2	TRBV10-3	TRBD1	TGTGCCATCAGTGAGGACAGGGACATTTATGGCTACACCTTC	CAISEDRDIYGYTF
few	TRBJ1-6	TRBV29-1	-	TGCAGCGTTAGGGACTCCTATAATTCACCCCTCCACTTT	CSVRDSYNSPLHF
-	TRBJ2-4	TRBV10-2	-	TGCGCCAGCGGAAGCGGAAGGGGAGCCAAAAACATTCAGTACTTC	CASGSGRGAKNIQYF
-	TRBJ1-6	TRBV25-1	-	TGTGCCAGCAGTGGAGAGGCGGGGAATTCACCCCTCCACTTT	CASSGEAGNSPLHF
few	TRBJ2-1	TRBV5-5	-	TGTGCCAGCAGCTTTGTCCTATACAATGAGCAGTTCTTC	CASSFVLYNEQFF
many	TRBJ1-4	TRBV9	TRBD1	TGTGCCAGCAGCTTAGCGGGGACAGGCCCGAATGAAAAACTGTTTTTT	CASSLAGTGPNEKLFF
-	TRBJ1-2	TRBV19	TRBD1	TGTGCCAGTAGCCACCCCGGGACAGGGGGCGCCTATGGCTACACCTTC	CASSHPGTGGAYGYTF
-	TRBJ2-7	TRBV3-1	-	TGTGCCAGCAGCCAAGAACTAGCCTACGAGCAGTACTTC	CASSQELAYEQYF
few	TRBJ2-1	TRBV9	TRBD1	TGTGCCAGCAGCCCGGCCCAGTACGTACAGGGGGAGCAGTTCTTC	CASSPAQYVQGEQFF
-	TRBJ2-1	TRBV20-1	-	TGCAGTGCCCCCCTCGGGCAGATCCAGCAGTTCTTC	CSAPLGQIQQFF
many	TRBJ2-2	TRBV11-2	TRBD1	TGTGCCAGCAGCTTCCGGGACAGGGAAGCCGGGGAGCTGTTTTTT	CASSFRDREAGELFF
few	TRBJ2-1	TRBV5-1	-	TGCGCCAGCAGCTTGCTTATCTCGGGCGACTACAATGAGCAGTTCTTC	CASSLLISGDYNEQFF
many	TRBJ2-1	TRBV24-1	TRBD2	TGTGCCACCAGTGATTCGGGCGGGAGGTTCTACAATGAGCAGTTCTTC	CATSDSGGRFYNEQFF
-	TRBJ2-3	TRBV5-8	TRBD2	TGTGCCAGCAGCCGACCCGGACTAGCGGGAGGAGGAGATACGCAGTATTTT	CASSRPGLAGGGDTQYF
many	TRBJ2-5	TRBV2	TRBD2	TGTGCCAGCACGAGGGGGATCGCCGGGAGGGCGGGAGAGACCCAGTACTTC	CASTRGIAGRAGETQYF
-	TRBJ1-1	TRBV20-1	TRBD1	TGCAGTGCACCCGGGACAGGGATCACTGAAGCTTTCTTT	CSAPGTGITEAFF
-	TRBJ2-2	TRBV7-9	-	TGTGCCAGCAGCTTACTGAACCCCGCGAACACCGGGGAGCTGTTTTTT	CASSLLNPANTGELFF
-	TRBJ2-7	TRBV20-1	-	TGCAGTGCTAATCCATCTACGGGAATCTACGAGCAGTACTTC	CSANPSTGIYEQYF
-	TRBJ2-5	TRBV24-1	TRBD1	TGTGCCACCAGTGATTTTCGACAGGGGAAAGAGACCCAGTACTTC	CATSDFRQGKETQYF
many	TRBJ1-1	TRBV28	TRBD1	TGTGCCAGCAGTTTTCACAGGGGTTCCTTGAACACTGAAGCTTTCTTT	CASSFHRGSLNTEAFF
-	TRBJ2-7	TRBV7-3	-	TGTGCCAGCAGCCGATTTCAGGGCTACGAGCAGTACTTC	CASSRFQGYEQYF
-	TRBJ2-2	TRBV10-2	-	TGCGCCATCTCCAAGACAGCCACCGGGGAGCTGTTTTTT	CAISKTATGELFF
few	TRBJ2-5	TRBV4-2	TRBD2	TGTGCCAGCAGCCAAGGAGGGAGCGGGGCCCAAGAGACCCAGTACTTC	CASSQGGSGAQETQYF
many	TRBJ1-2	TRBV6-5	TRBD1	TGTGCCAGCAGTTACCCCCTGGACAGGGAGATAGGATCTAACTATGGCTACACCTTC	CASSYPLDREIGSNYGYTF
-	TRBJ1-4	TRBV29-1	TRBD1	TGCAGCGTTGCGGGACAGACTAATGAAAAACTGTTTTTT	CSVAGQTNEKLFF
few	TRBJ2-1	TRBV27	TRBD1	TGTGCCAGCAGTAAGCCCGGGACAGGGCGTAGGAATGAGCAGTTCTTC	CASSKPGTGRRNEQFF
many	TRBJ2-1	TRBV7-2	TRBD1	TGTGCCAGCAGCTTGTTACAGGGGAATGAGCAGTTCTTC	CASSLLQGNEQFF
-	TRBJ2-7	TRBV28	TRBD1	TGTGCCAGCAGTTTGGCTGGAGACAGGGCCTACGAGCAGTACTTC	CASSLAGDRAYEQYF
-	TRBJ2-4	TRBV11-2	-	TGTGCCAGCAGTCCTAGGGGAGCCAAAAACATTCAGTACTTC	CASSPRGAKNIQYF
few	TRBJ1-2	TRBV20-1	TRBD1	TGCAGTGCAACTTACAGGGGGCAGGGCTACACCTTC	CSATYRGQGYTF
-	TRBJ1-6	TRBV7-2	TRBD1	TGTGCCAGCACCTTAGGGGGCTCGGGGAATTCACCCCTCCACTTT	CASTLGGSGNSPLHF
many	TRBJ1-1	TRBV7-9	-	TGTGCCAGCAGCTTGGTGGGGAACACTGAAGCTTTCTTT	CASSLVGNTEAFF
-	TRBJ2-5	TRBV10-3	-	TGTGCCATCAGTGAGTCCCCGGACCCCCTGGGGGAGACCCAGTACTTC	CAISESPDPLGETQYF
few	TRBJ2-1	TRBV4-2	-	TGTGCCAGCAGCCAAGGAAGTCGCGGAGCTCAGAATGAGCAGTTCTTC	CASSQGSRGAQNEQFF
few	TRBJ1-6	TRBV6-6	-	TGTGCCAGCAGTAGGGGAAATAATTCACCCCTCCACTTT	CASSRGNNSPLHF